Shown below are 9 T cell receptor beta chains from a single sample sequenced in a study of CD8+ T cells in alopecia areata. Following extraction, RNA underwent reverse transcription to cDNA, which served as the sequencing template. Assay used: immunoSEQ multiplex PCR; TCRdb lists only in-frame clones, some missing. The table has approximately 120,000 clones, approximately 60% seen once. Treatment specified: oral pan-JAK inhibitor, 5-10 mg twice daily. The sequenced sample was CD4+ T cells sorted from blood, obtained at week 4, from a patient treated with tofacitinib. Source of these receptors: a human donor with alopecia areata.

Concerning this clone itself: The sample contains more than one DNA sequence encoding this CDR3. CDR3 loop: CSARPKETQYF. The CDR3 bases are TGCAGTGCTAGACCTAAAGAGACCCAGTACTTC. The V gene is TRBV20-1, the J gene TRBJ2-5; D is uncertain. CDR1 and CDR2 from the germline V gene are DFQATT and SNEGSKA (reference sequence). The V and J ends lost 2 bases and 3 bases respectively, with 4 bases between them. The length of the CDR3 is 11 residues.

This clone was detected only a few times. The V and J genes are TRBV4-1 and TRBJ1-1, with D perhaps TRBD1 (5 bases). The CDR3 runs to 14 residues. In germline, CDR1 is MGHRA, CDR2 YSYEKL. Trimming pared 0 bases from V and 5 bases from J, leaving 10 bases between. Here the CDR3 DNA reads TGCGCCAGCAGCCAAGATTATCGGGGGACTGAAGCTTTCTTT. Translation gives CASSQDYRGTEAFF.

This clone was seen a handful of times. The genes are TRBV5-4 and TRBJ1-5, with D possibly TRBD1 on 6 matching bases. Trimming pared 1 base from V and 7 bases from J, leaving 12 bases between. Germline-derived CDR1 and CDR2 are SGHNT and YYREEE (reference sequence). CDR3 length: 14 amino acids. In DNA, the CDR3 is TGTGCCAGCAGCTTGTCGGGGGGCCGACAGCCCCAGCATTTT. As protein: CASSLSGGRQPQHF.

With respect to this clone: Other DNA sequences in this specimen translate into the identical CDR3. The CDR3 loop reads CASSRGYGYTF. As DNA, the CDR3 is TGTGCCAGCAGTAGAGGCTATGGCTACACCTTC. This chain connects TRBV25-1 to TRBJ1-2; no definite D call. Per germline, CDR1 MGHDK and CDR2 SYGVNS. The CDR3 is 11 amino acids. V was cut by 5 bases and J by 4 bases, with 5 bases left in between.

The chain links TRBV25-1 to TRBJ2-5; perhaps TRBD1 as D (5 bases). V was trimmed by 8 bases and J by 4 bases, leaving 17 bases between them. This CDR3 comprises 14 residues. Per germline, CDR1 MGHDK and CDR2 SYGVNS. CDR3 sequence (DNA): TGTGCCAGCCGCTCAGGGTTTCCCCCAGAGACCCAGTACTTC. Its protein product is CASRSGFPPETQYF.

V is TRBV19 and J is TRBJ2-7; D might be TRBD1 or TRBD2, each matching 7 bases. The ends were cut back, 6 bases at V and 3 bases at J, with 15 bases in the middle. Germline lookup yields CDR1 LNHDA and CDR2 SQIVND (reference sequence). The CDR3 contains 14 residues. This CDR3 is CASRPRGGDYEQYF. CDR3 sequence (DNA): TGTGCCAGTAGACCCAGGGGGGGAGACTACGAGCAGTACTTC.

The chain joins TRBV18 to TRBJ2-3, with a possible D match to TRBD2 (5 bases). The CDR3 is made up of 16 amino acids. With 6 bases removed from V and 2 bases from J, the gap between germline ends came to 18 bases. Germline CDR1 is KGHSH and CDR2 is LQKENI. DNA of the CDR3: TGTGCCAGCTCCACCAAACCAGCGGAATACACAGATACGCAGTATTTT. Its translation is CASSTKPAEYTDTQYF.

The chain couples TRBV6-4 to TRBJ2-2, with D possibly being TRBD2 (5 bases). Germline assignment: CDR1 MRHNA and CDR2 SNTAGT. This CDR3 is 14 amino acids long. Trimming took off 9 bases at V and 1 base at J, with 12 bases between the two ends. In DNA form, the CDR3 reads TGTGCCAGTAGAGAGGACTGGAACACCGGGGAGCTGTTTTTT. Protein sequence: CASREDWNTGELFF.

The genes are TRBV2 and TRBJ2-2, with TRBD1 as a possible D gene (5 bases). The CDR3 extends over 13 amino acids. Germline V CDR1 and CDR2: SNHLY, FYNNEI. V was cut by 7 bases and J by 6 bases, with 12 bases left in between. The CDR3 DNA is TGTGCCAGCACCTTTACAGGACCCGGGGAGCTGTTTTTT. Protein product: CASTFTGPGELFF.